Listed below are T cell receptor beta chains from one sample, sequenced in a study of cytomegalovirus exposure and HLA in healthy donors. Generated by immunoSEQ multiplex PCR, the TCRdb table keeps only in-frame clones and is missing some. The data contain about 100,000 clones, 78% of them singletons. Sequencing was performed on PBMCs. Receptor source: a woman aged 60-70 years in good health and CMV-seronegative. Both conserved end residues are part of each CDR3. Each record gives: D gene, J gene, V gene, clone size, CDR3 protein, CDR3 DNA. D genes are given only for firm matches. Some rows have no size entry. The others give once, few or many, or a class for an expanded clone.

D: TRBD2
J: TRBJ2-1
V: TRBV7-9
size: -
CDR3: CASSRTSGYNEQFF
DNA: TGTGCCAGCAGCCGGACTAGCGGGTACAATGAGCAGTTCTTC

D: -
J: TRBJ2-3
V: TRBV7-2
size: -
CDR3: CASSAVLDTQYF
DNA: TGTGCCAGCAGTGCAGTGTTGGATACGCAGTATTTT

D: -
J: TRBJ1-1
V: TRBV4-1
size: -
CDR3: CASSRQAVNTEAFF
DNA: TGCGCCAGCAGCCGACAGGCGGTGAACACTGAAGCTTTCTTT

D: TRBD2
J: TRBJ2-5
V: TRBV7-9
size: -
CDR3: CASSSGTSGETQYF
DNA: TGTGCCAGCAGCAGCGGGACTAGCGGGGAGACCCAGTACTTC

D: -
J: TRBJ1-1
V: TRBV30
size: -
CDR3: CAWSGWLGAQWAFF
DNA: TGTGCCTGGAGTGGCTGGTTGGGCGCCCAGTGGGCTTTCTTT

D: -
J: TRBJ2-5
V: TRBV2
size: -
CDR3: CASRDKQETQYF
DNA: TGTGCCAGCAGGGACAAGCAAGAGACCCAGTACTTC

D: TRBD1
J: TRBJ1-2
V: TRBV7-9
size: -
CDR3: CASSLPGQGGSSRGYTF
DNA: TGTGCCAGCAGCTTACCGGGACAGGGAGGATCATCTAGGGGCTACACCTTC

D: -
J: TRBJ2-5
V: TRBV23-1
size: -
CDR3: CASKGGESQYF
DNA: TGCGCCAGCAAGGGAGGAGAGTCCCAGTACTTC

D: -
J: TRBJ2-2
V: TRBV4-2
size: -
CDR3: CASSQTSFGELFF
DNA: TGTGCCAGCAGCCAAACTAGCTTCGGGGAGCTGTTTTTT

D: TRBD2
J: TRBJ2-1
V: TRBV5-1
size: -
CDR3: CASSPGTSGRFNEQFF
DNA: TGCGCCAGCAGCCCCGGGACTAGCGGGAGGTTCAATGAGCAGTTCTTC

D: TRBD2
J: TRBJ2-2
V: TRBV9
size: -
CDR3: CASSPQTSGATGELFF
DNA: TGTGCCAGCAGCCCTCAGACTAGCGGTGCGACCGGGGAGCTGTTTTTT

D: -
J: TRBJ2-1
V: TRBV27
size: -
CDR3: CASSSAGKVNEQFF
DNA: TGTGCCAGCAGTTCTGCAGGGAAAGTCAATGAGCAGTTCTTC

D: -
J: TRBJ2-7
V: TRBV27
size: -
CDR3: CASSLSAGKAESYEQYF
DNA: TGTGCCAGCAGTTTATCTGCGGGCAAAGCGGAGTCCTACGAGCAGTACTTC

D: -
J: TRBJ2-7
V: TRBV6-5
size: -
CDR3: CASSYSSAYEQYF
DNA: TGTGCCAGCAGTTACTCTAGTGCCTACGAGCAGTACTTC

D: -
J: TRBJ2-5
V: TRBV6-1
size: -
CDR3: CASSLLQAQETQYF
DNA: TGTGCCAGCAGCCTTTTACAGGCGCAAGAGACCCAGTACTTC

D: -
J: TRBJ1-1
V: TRBV7-9
size: few
CDR3: CASSLQGIDTEAFF
DNA: TGTGCCAGCAGCCTTCAGGGTATCGATACTGAAGCTTTCTTT

D: TRBD1
J: TRBJ2-2
V: TRBV7-2
size: -
CDR3: CASSPRTGYTGELFF
DNA: TGTGCCAGCAGCCCTCGGACAGGGTATACCGGGGAGCTGTTTTTT

D: TRBD2
J: TRBJ2-2
V: TRBV15
size: -
CDR3: CATSTWDSGMPGELFF
DNA: TGTGCCACCAGCACGTGGGATAGCGGGATGCCCGGGGAGCTGTTTTTT

D: TRBD1
J: TRBJ1-1
V: TRBV30
size: few
CDR3: CAWSVIGTGVDEAFF
DNA: TGTGCCTGGAGTGTAATAGGGACAGGGGTTGATGAAGCTTTCTTT

D: -
J: TRBJ1-1
V: TRBV6-5
size: -
CDR3: CASSVQGYEAFF
DNA: TGTGCCAGCAGTGTACAGGGATATGAAGCTTTCTTT

D: -
J: TRBJ1-2
V: TRBV2
size: -
CDR3: CASSEIQGQNYGYTF
DNA: TGTGCCAGCAGTGAAATACAGGGTCAGAACTATGGCTACACCTTC

D: -
J: TRBJ1-2
V: TRBV25-1
size: -
CDR3: CASSEVGGDGYTF
DNA: TGTGCCAGCAGTGAGGTTGGAGGGGATGGCTACACCTTC

D: -
J: TRBJ1-2
V: TRBV15
size: -
CDR3: CATSRESGQINGYTF
DNA: TGTGCCACCAGCAGAGAATCCGGACAGATCAATGGCTACACCTTC

D: -
J: TRBJ2-7
V: TRBV28
size: few
CDR3: CASTEGLSSYEQYF
DNA: TGTGCCAGCACAGAGGGACTGAGCTCCTACGAGCAGTACTTC

D: -
J: TRBJ2-7
V: TRBV28
size: -
CDR3: CASSLRARGHF
DNA: TGTGCCAGCAGTTTAAGGGCCAGGGGACACTTC

D: -
J: TRBJ1-3
V: TRBV6-5
size: -
CDR3: CASSQRNTIYF
DNA: TGTGCCAGCAGCCAGAGAAACACCATATATTTT

D: -
J: TRBJ2-6
V: TRBV5-1
size: -
CDR3: CASSLGPGTGANVLTF
DNA: TGCGCCAGCAGCTTGGGCCCAGGGACTGGGGCCAACGTCCTGACTTTC

D: -
J: TRBJ1-1
V: TRBV7-2
size: -
CDR3: CASRRIDWNTEAFF
DNA: TGTGCCAGCAGGCGTATCGACTGGAACACTGAAGCTTTCTTT

D: TRBD1
J: TRBJ2-7
V: TRBV5-1
size: -
CDR3: CASSDPDRDSYEQYF
DNA: TGCGCCAGCAGCGATCCGGACAGGGACTCCTACGAGCAGTACTTC

D: -
J: TRBJ1-2
V: TRBV5-1
size: -
CDR3: CASSLNQEGGYTF
DNA: TGCGCCAGCAGCTTGAACCAGGAGGGGGGCTACACCTTC

D: TRBD2
J: TRBJ2-2
V: TRBV6-4
size: -
CDR3: CASSPGTSDNRELFF
DNA: TGTGCCAGCAGCCCCGGGACTAGCGACAACCGGGAGCTGTTTTTT

D: -
J: TRBJ1-1
V: TRBV5-8
size: few
CDR3: CASSLVGLGTEAFF
DNA: TGTGCCAGCAGCTTGGTGGGGCTAGGCACTGAAGCTTTCTTT

D: TRBD2
J: TRBJ2-3
V: TRBV18
size: -
CDR3: CASSPAGGSTDTQYF
DNA: TGTGCCAGCTCACCTGCGGGAGGGAGCACAGATACGCAGTATTTT

D: TRBD1
J: TRBJ2-1
V: TRBV5-6
size: -
CDR3: CASSLGQVNNEQFF
DNA: TGTGCCAGCAGCCTGGGACAGGTGAACAATGAGCAGTTCTTC

D: TRBD2
J: TRBJ2-7
V: TRBV15
size: -
CDR3: CATSRDREGKVNQYF
DNA: TGTGCCACCAGCAGAGATCGGGAGGGCAAGGTGAATCAGTACTTC

D: -
J: TRBJ2-3
V: TRBV6-5
size: -
CDR3: CASSYSSRLGAQYF
DNA: TGTGCCAGCAGTTACTCGTCGAGACTAGGTGCGCAGTATTTT